These T cell receptor beta chains were read from a single sample in a study of CD8 T cells in ankylosing spondylitis. TCRdb re-analysed the 5' RACE reads in MiXCR, keeping a single row per CDR3 protein. The sample yields 200,000 to 250,000 distinct CDR3 sequences, around 16% seen once. The sequenced material came from blood, either unsorted or a sorted T cell fraction (not recorded which). The receptors were gathered from a male donor with ankylosing spondylitis. Each CDR3 is given with its conserved first and last residue. The D gene is left open where the match is weak. Some rows have no size entry. The others give once, few or many, or a class for an expanded clone.

TRBV12-3/TRBV12-4,TRBJ2-7,NA,NA,TGTGCCAGCCTCTTCGGGGAGTCGCTTGTTTCTCTCGAGCAGTACTTC,CASLFGESLVSLEQYF
TRBV12-3/TRBV12-4,TRBJ2-1,NA,NA,TGTGCCAGCAGTTTAGCGGGGGCCGTCCCTATCTACAATGAGCAGTTCTTC,CASSLAGAVPIYNEQFF
TRBV29-1,TRBJ2-1,NA,few,TGCAGCGTTGAGAACCCCGACTCCTACAATGAGCAGTTCTTC,CSVENPDSYNEQFF
TRBV27,TRBJ2-1,NA,few,TGTGCCAGCAGTCTTGACGGGGGGCCCAATGAGCAGTTCTTC,CASSLDGGPNEQFF
TRBV9,TRBJ2-5,TRBD1,NA,TGTGCCAGCAGCGCCCCAGGGGGCAGGGAGACCCAGTACTTC,CASSAPGGRETQYF
TRBV7-9,TRBJ1-2,TRBD1,NA,TGTGCCAGCAGCTTAGGGGACAGAGTGGAATATGGCTACACCTTC,CASSLGDRVEYGYTF
TRBV5-1,TRBJ2-7,TRBD1,many,TGCGCCAGCAGCTTCACAGGGGCCTACGAGCAGTACTTC,CASSFTGAYEQYF
TRBV4-1,TRBJ2-7,NA,NA,TGCGCCAGCAGCCAAGAATTGGGTGAGGTTTACGAGCAGTACTTC,CASSQELGEVYEQYF
TRBV12-3/TRBV12-4,TRBJ2-7,TRBD1,NA,TGTGCCAGCAGTTCGTTACGGGACAGCTACGAGCAGTACTTC,CASSSLRDSYEQYF
TRBV6-2/TRBV6-3,TRBJ2-1,TRBD2,few,TGTGCCAGCAGTTACCCCCTGAGGGGTAGCGGGAGCCACGATTCCTACAATGAGCAGTTCTTC,CASSYPLRGSGSHDSYNEQFF
TRBV6-4,TRBJ2-1,TRBD2,few,TGTGCCAGCGGGGGCAGCGGGAGCTCCTACAATGAGCAGTTCTTC,CASGGSGSSYNEQFF
TRBV7-6,TRBJ2-2,TRBD1,NA,TGTGCCAGCAGCTCCATCGACAGGGACGCGAACACCGGGGAGCTGTTTTTT,CASSSIDRDANTGELFF
TRBV29-1,TRBJ2-7,NA,many,TGCAGCGTTGAAGAGTGGGGCGGAAACTACGAGCAGTACTTC,CSVEEWGGNYEQYF
TRBV20-1,TRBJ2-5,NA,NA,TGCAGTGCTAGAATCCGGGGATGGGAGACCCAGTACTTC,CSARIRGWETQYF
TRBV5-1,TRBJ1-2,NA,many,TGCGCCAGCAGCCCAATTGAGGACTACCCGGGGGGCTACACCTTC,CASSPIEDYPGGYTF
TRBV29-1,TRBJ2-2,NA,NA,TGCAGCGGCAGGGCGTCCGGGGAGCTGTTTTTT,CSGRASGELFF
TRBV12-3/TRBV12-4,TRBJ2-7,NA,many,TGTGCCAGCCAAGAAAGCTCCTACGAGCAGTACTTC,CASQESSYEQYF
TRBV6-1,TRBJ2-1,TRBD1,few,TGTGCCAGCAGAATCGGGACAGGGACTCATGAGCAGTTCTTC,CASRIGTGTHEQFF
TRBV29-1,TRBJ1-2,TRBD1,NA,TGCAGCTCATACAGGGGCGAACATTATGGCTACACCTTC,CSSYRGEHYGYTF
TRBV4-1,TRBJ1-1,NA,few,TGCGCCAGCAGCCAAGATAACGGGACTTTGAACACTGAAGCTTTCTTT,CASSQDNGTLNTEAFF
TRBV12-3/TRBV12-4,TRBJ2-7,NA,NA,TGTGCCAGCAGTTTTAAGGGAGAGCAGTACTTC,CASSFKGEQYF
TRBV6-2/TRBV6-3,TRBJ1-6,TRBD1,NA,TGTGCCAGCAGTTCCGGACAGGTCCATAATTCACCCCTCCACTTT,CASSSGQVHNSPLHF
TRBV2,TRBJ2-7,TRBD2,NA,TGTGCCAGCAGTGTACTAGCGGCCTACGAGCAGTACTTC,CASSVLAAYEQYF
TRBV4-1,TRBJ2-7,NA,few,TGCGCCAGCAGCCAAGACGCACAGGGAATCTACGAGCAGTACTTC,CASSQDAQGIYEQYF
TRBV20-1,TRBJ2-3,NA,NA,TGCAGTGCTAGAAGGGCCCAACTCACAGATACGCAGTATTTT,CSARRAQLTDTQYF
TRBV5-8,TRBJ2-5,TRBD2,NA,TGTGCCAGCAGCGCCAATCTAGCGGGGGGCCCCCAAGAGACCCAGTACTTC,CASSANLAGGPQETQYF
TRBV6-1,TRBJ1-5,NA,NA,TGTGCCAGCAGTGAAGGGATGGGCTATCAGCCCCAGCATTTT,CASSEGMGYQPQHF
TRBV7-7,TRBJ1-3,NA,NA,TGTGCTAGCACCCGAGAGGGAAACACCATATATTTT,CASTREGNTIYF
TRBV5-6,TRBJ2-5,NA,few,TGTGCCAGCAGCCCCTGGGGAGGATCACAAGAGACCCAGTACTTC,CASSPWGGSQETQYF
TRBV10-3,TRBJ1-4,TRBD1,NA,TGTGCCACCGGGACAGGCGCCAATGAAAAACTGTTTTTT,CATGTGANEKLFF
TRBV2,TRBJ1-5,NA,NA,TGTGCCAGCAGGAGGGAAGGGTCCAATCAGCCCCAGCATTTT,CASRREGSNQPQHF
TRBV5-1,TRBJ2-1,NA,few,TGCGCCAGCAGCCCCGAACCTACAGGGGAGGGGTACAATGAGCAGTTCTTC,CASSPEPTGEGYNEQFF
TRBV4-3,TRBJ2-7,NA,NA,TGCGCCAGCAGCCAAGATCGTAGGGAGTACGAGCAGTACTTC,CASSQDRREYEQYF
TRBV5-1,TRBJ2-3,TRBD2,few,TGCGCCAGCAGCTTGTGGGGACTAGGGACGAGAGATACGCAGTATTTT,CASSLWGLGTRDTQYF
TRBV5-6,TRBJ1-5,NA,few,TGTGCCAGCATCCCGGGTGGCGGCAATCAGCCCCAGCATTTT,CASIPGGGNQPQHF
TRBV12-3/TRBV12-4,TRBJ2-7,TRBD1,NA,TGTGCCAGCAGTCTGGCTGGACAGGAAACCTACGAGCAGTACTTC,CASSLAGQETYEQYF
TRBV14,TRBJ1-5,NA,few,TGTGCCAGCAGCCAGGAAAACAATCAGCCCCAGCATTTT,CASSQENNQPQHF
TRBV7-8,TRBJ2-7,NA,few,TGTGCCAGCAGGGAAAGCGGACGCTACGAGCAGTACTTC,CASRESGRYEQYF
TRBV30,TRBJ1-2,NA,few,TGTGCCTGGAGTTCAGGGGCGTCCCTCTATGGCTACACCTTC,CAWSSGASLYGYTF
TRBV11-1,TRBJ1-6,NA,NA,TGTGCCAGCAGCCCTTCTTACCCTGACGAGATGACGAGCTCCTATAATTCACCCCTCCACTTT,CASSPSYPDEMTSSYNSPLHF
TRBV27,TRBJ2-1,NA,NA,TGTGCCAGCAGTGCCTCAGGGGCCGTGGGATACAATGAGCAGTTCTTC,CASSASGAVGYNEQFF
TRBV7-9,TRBJ2-7,NA,few,TGTGCCAGCAGCTTAGGAGCAGGACTGAGGGAGCAGTACTTC,CASSLGAGLREQYF
TRBV7-9,TRBJ1-6,TRBD1,NA,TGTGCCAGCAGCCGGGACAGTTATTCACCCCTCCACTTT,CASSRDSYSPLHF
TRBV15,TRBJ2-2,NA,few,TGTGCCACCAGCAGAGTCGGCGTAGAAGCCGGGGAGCTGTTTTTT,CATSRVGVEAGELFF
TRBV6-1,TRBJ2-3,NA,NA,TGTGCCAGCACCCCCCATTCTAGCGGCACAGATACGCAGTATTTT,CASTPHSSGTDTQYF
TRBV6-5,TRBJ1-6,NA,NA,TGTGCCAGCAGTTATAGTCAGCCACACACGCGTAATTCACCCCTCCACTTT,CASSYSQPHTRNSPLHF
TRBV2,TRBJ2-1,TRBD2,many,TGTGCCAGCAGTGAAGGGACTAGCGGTTCCTACTACAATGAGCAGTTCTTC,CASSEGTSGSYYNEQFF
TRBV7-9,TRBJ1-2,NA,NA,TGTGCCAGCAGCTTACCCACCTATGGCTACACCTTC,CASSLPTYGYTF
TRBV6-1,TRBJ2-2,NA,few,TGTGCCAGCATGACTGTCGCGAACACCGGGGAGCTGTTTTTT,CASMTVANTGELFF
TRBV29-1,TRBJ2-7,TRBD1,NA,TGCAGCGTTGTTTTCACAGGGGACACCTACGAGCAGTACTTC,CSVVFTGDTYEQYF
TRBV24-1,TRBJ2-3,NA,NA,TGTGCCACCAGTGTGGGCGGGCCGGGCCCAGATACGCAGTATTTT,CATSVGGPGPDTQYF
TRBV7-9,TRBJ2-7,NA,few,TGTGCCAGCAGCTCCCCCTCGGACATCTCCTACGAGCAGTACTTC,CASSSPSDISYEQYF
TRBV7-9,TRBJ2-7,NA,many,TGTGCCAGCAGCCACGATCTTGACATTTCCTACGAGCAGTACTTC,CASSHDLDISYEQYF
TRBV9,TRBJ1-2,NA,few,TGTGCCAGCTCAGAAGGGTCGGGGGTTATCAAGTATGGCTACACCTTC,CASSEGSGVIKYGYTF
TRBV3-1,TRBJ2-1,NA,few,TGTGCCAGCAGCCAAGAGCTCGGTGAGCAGTTCTTC,CASSQELGEQFF
TRBV7-8,TRBJ1-1,NA,many,TGTGCCAGCAGCTTGGAGGGGCCTTACACTGAAGCTTTCTTT,CASSLEGPYTEAFF
TRBV15,TRBJ1-2,NA,few,TGTGCCACCAGCACGGAAGTGCGCTATGGCTACACCTTC,CATSTEVRYGYTF
TRBV19,TRBJ1-5,NA,NA,TGTGCCAGTAGTATGAACGCCGAGAGCAATCAGCCCCAGCATTTT,CASSMNAESNQPQHF